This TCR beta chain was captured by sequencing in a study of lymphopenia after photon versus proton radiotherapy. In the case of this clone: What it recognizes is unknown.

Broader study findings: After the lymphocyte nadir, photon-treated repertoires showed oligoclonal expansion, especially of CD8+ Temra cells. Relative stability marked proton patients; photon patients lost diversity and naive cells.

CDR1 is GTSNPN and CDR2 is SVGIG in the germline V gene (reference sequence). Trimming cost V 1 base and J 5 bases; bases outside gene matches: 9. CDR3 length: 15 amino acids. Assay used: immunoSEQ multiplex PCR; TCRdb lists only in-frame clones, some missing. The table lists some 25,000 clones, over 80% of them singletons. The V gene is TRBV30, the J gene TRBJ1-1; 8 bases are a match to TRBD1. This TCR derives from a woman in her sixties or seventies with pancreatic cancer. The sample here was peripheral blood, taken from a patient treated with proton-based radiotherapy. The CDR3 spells CAWSAPDRGWTEAFF. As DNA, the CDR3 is TGTGCCTGGAGTGCCCCAGACAGGGGATGGACTGAAGCTTTCTTT.